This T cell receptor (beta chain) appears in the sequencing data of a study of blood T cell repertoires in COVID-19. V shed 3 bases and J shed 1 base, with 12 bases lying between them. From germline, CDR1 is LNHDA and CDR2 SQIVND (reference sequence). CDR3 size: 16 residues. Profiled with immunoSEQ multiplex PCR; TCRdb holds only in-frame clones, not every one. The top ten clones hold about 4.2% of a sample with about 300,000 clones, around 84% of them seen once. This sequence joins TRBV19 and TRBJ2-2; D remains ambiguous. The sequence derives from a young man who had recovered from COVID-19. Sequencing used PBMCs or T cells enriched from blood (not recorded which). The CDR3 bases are TGTGCCAGTAGTATCCGCTCAGTTCGGAACACCGGGGAGCTGTTTTTT. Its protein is CASSIRSVRNTGELFF.